This T cell receptor beta chain was documented in a study of CD8 T cells in Susac syndrome. About the study: Among the Susac syndrome patients who underwent sequencing, about 6 had clinically active disease, while fewer than 10 of them were in remission.

The sample holds one count of this clonotype. Its antigen is unidentified. One junction end disagrees with the germline gene, perhaps due to a read error. Sequencing targeted TCR beta in T cells from blood (CD8+ and CD4+). Study-wide results and caveats: The study's TCR sequencing and HLA analysis drew on a certain number of individuals. That number was acknowledged as relatively small.

RNA in amounts of about 0.45 to 1 ug was reverse transcribed with random hexamers. With immunoSEQ multiplex PCR, TCR beta CDR3 was amplified across 54 Vbeta and 13 Jbeta. Via MiXCR, TCRdb re-called the immunoSEQ multiplex PCR reads, giving one row per CDR3 protein. The sample has approximately 150,000 distinct CDR3 sequences, approximately 96% seen once. The source is a human donor with Susac syndrome. The sequenced sample consisted of CD4+ T cells from PBMCs.

The CDR3 sequence: CASSPQNEEQFF. CDR3 bases: TGTGCCAGCTCTCCACAGAATGAGGAGCAGTTCTTC. The V and J genes are TRBV18 and TRBJ2-1; D is undetermined. Germline V gene sequence: CDR1 KGHSH, CDR2 LQKENI. This CDR3 comprises 12 residues. The complete variable domain, with remaining parts taken from reference TRBV18 and TRBJ2-1, reads NAGVMQNPRHLVRRRGQEARLRCSPMKGHSHVYWYRQLPEEGLKFMVYLQKENIIDESGMPKERFSAEFPKEGPSILRIQQVVRGDSAAYFCASSPQNEEQFFGPGTRLTVL.